A single sample is the source of the 22 T cell receptor beta chains below, sequenced in a study of blood T cell repertoires in COVID-19. Profiling relied on immunoSEQ multiplex PCR, and the TCRdb table lists in-frame clones only, not all of them. The sample comprises some 210,000 clones, approximately 90% of which are singletons, and approximately 10% rests with the top ten. Sample: PBMCs or T cells enriched from blood (not recorded which). These TCRs come from a man aged 18 to 29 with acute COVID-19.

The CDR3 DNA follows: TGTGCCAGCAGCAGCCCGAAGGGGGCCTCCGGGGAGCTGTTTTTT. Its translation is CASSSPKGASGELFF. This chain links TRBV11-3 with TRBJ2-2, with TRBD1 matching over 7 bases. Germline V gene lookup returns CDR1 SGHNT and CDR2 YENEEA. Trimming removed 5 bases from V and 6 bases from J; junction bases left unmatched: 9. The CDR3 length is 15 residues.

This chain uses TRBV28 with TRBJ2-7, with D possibly being TRBD2 (5 bases). The CDR3 has 18 residues. V was pared by 6 bases and J by 2 bases, with 26 bases between. Germline values: CDR1 MDHEN, CDR2 SYDVKM. The CDR3 region has the DNA TGTGCCAGCAGCCTAGGAAAGCGGTGGGTAAGTTCGGCCTACGAGCAGTACTTC. Its protein is CASSLGKRWVSSAYEQYF. Variable domain in full (rest from reference TRBV28 and TRBJ2-7): DVKVTQSSRYLVKRTGEKVFLECVQDMDHENMFWYRQDPGLGLRLIYFSYDVKMKEKGDIPEGYSVSREKKERFSLILESASTNQTSMYLCASSLGKRWVSSAYEQYFGPGTRLTVT.

The rearrangement joins TRBV19 to TRBJ1-4; 10 bases fit TRBD1. Germline V CDR1 and CDR2: LNHDA, SQIVND (reference sequence). The CDR3 runs 13 residues. J gave up 8 bases and V 9 bases, and 6 bases lay outside the gene matches. CDR3 protein: CASSDRGREKLFF. The CDR3 region has the DNA TGTGCCAGCAGTGACAGGGGGCGGGAAAAACTGTTTTTT. The whole variable domain, remainder taken from reference TRBV19 and TRBJ1-4, is DGGITQSPKYLFRKEGQNVTLSCEQNLNHDAMYWYRQDPGQGLRLIYYSQIVNDFQKGDIAEGYSVSREKKESFPLTVTSAQKNPTAFYLCASSDRGREKLFFGSGTQLSVL.

This chain uses TRBV28 with TRBJ1-1; D gene unclear. The CDR3 spans 12 residues. CDR1 MDHEN and CDR2 SYDVKM come from the germline V gene. The V end lost 5 bases, the J end lost 10 bases, and 14 bases lay between the germline ends. The CDR3 region is CASSLTREGAFF. CDR3 coding DNA: TGTGCCAGCAGTCTGACGAGGGAGGGAGCTTTCTTT.

The V call is TRBV20-1, the J call TRBJ2-4; the D is unclear. V gave up 0 bases and J gave up 11 bases, with 5 bases separating them. Germline CDR1 DFQATT, CDR2 SNEGSKA (reference sequence). CDR3 length: 10 residues. This CDR3 reads CSARDSVQYF. The CDR3 bases are TGCAGTGCTAGAGATTCGGTTCAGTACTTC.

The chain combines TRBV19 with TRBJ1-6; D is unresolved. The CDR3 contains 13 residues. Germline CDR1 LNHDA, CDR2 SQIVND (reference sequence). V was pared by 7 bases and J by 5 bases, with 9 bases between. The CDR3 loop reads CASKRENNSPLHF. For the CDR3, the DNA is TGTGCCAGTAAACGGGAAAATAATTCACCCCTCCACTTT.

The chain is built from TRBV9 and TRBJ1-5; 9 positions agree with TRBD1. The CDR3 covers 19 residues. V was pared by 2 bases and J by 6 bases, with 18 bases of the junction left unmatched. The germline V gene encodes CDR1 SGDLS and CDR2 YYNGEE. In DNA form, the CDR3 reads TGTGCCAGCAGCGTCGAAATGACCTCCCGGGACAGGGATTGTCAGCCCCAGCATTTT. It codes for CASSVEMTSRDRDCQPQHF.

This chain joins TRBV28 and TRBJ1-1; 9 positions match TRBD1. The V segment lost 7 bases and the J segment 1 base; nucleotides outside the gene matches: 4. Per germline, CDR1 MDHEN and CDR2 SYDVKM. The CDR3 has 14 amino acids. The CDR3 loop reads CASTIQGANTEAFF. The CDR3 DNA is TGTGCCAGCACTATACAGGGGGCGAACACTGAAGCTTTCTTT. The full variable domain, completed using reference TRBV28 and TRBJ1-1, is DVKVTQSSRYLVKRTGEKVFLECVQDMDHENMFWYRQDPGLGLRLIYFSYDVKMKEKGDIPEGYSVSREKKERFSLILESASTNQTSMYLCASTIQGANTEAFFGQGTRLTVV.

CDR3 nucleotide sequence: TGTGCCAGCAGTGACCTAAGGGGATGGAATGAAAAACTGTTTTTT. Encoded protein: CASSDLRGWNEKLFF. The rearrangement joins TRBV6-4 to TRBJ1-4; TRBD1 is a possible D gene (5 bases). This CDR3 is 15 amino acids long. Germline loops: CDR1 MRHNA, CDR2 SNTAGT. Trimming stripped 2 bases from V and 5 bases from J, with 12 bases between.

V gene TRBV28 combines with J gene TRBJ2-1; TRBD2 agrees at 7 bases. Germline CDR1 reads MDHEN; CDR2 reads SYDVKM. This CDR3 has 17 residues. V shed 2 bases, J shed 9 bases, and the junction held 16 bases outside the gene matches. This CDR3 reads CASSLGGLGGSLSEQFF. For the CDR3, the DNA is TGTGCCAGCAGTTTAGGGGGTCTGGGAGGGAGTCTCAGTGAGCAGTTCTTC.

The chain joins TRBV7-9 to TRBJ2-3; D gene uncertain. With 5 bases removed from V and 6 bases from J, the gap between germline ends came to 21 bases. CDR1 and CDR2 from the germline V gene are SEHNR and FQNEAQ (reference sequence). CDR3 length: 16 amino acids. This CDR3 reads CASSHPQNSRTDTQYF. The CDR3 nucleotides read TGTGCCAGCAGCCACCCGCAGAATTCTAGAACGGATACGCAGTATTTT.

This chain joins TRBV7-9 and TRBJ2-1; 9 bases align to TRBD2. With 2 bases clipped from V and 5 bases from J, the junction kept 10 bases outside the gene matches. CDR3 length: 17 residues. Germline lookup yields CDR1 SEHNR and CDR2 FQNEAQ (reference sequence). CDR3 sequence reads: CASSLPFRLAVDNEQFF. The CDR3 bases are TGTGCCAGCAGCTTACCTTTCCGACTAGCGGTTGACAATGAGCAGTTCTTC.

Comments on this clone: Other DNA sequences in the same sample also yield this CDR3. The chain joins TRBV12-3 or TRBV12-4 to TRBJ1-1; perhaps TRBD1 as D (5 bases). The CDR3 runs 12 residues. V was clipped by 6 bases and J by 10 bases, with 15 bases between them. DNA for the CDR3: TGTGCCAGCAGCTTGGGGACTGGGTCAGCTTTCTTT. Protein product: CASSLGTGSAFF.

The chain employs TRBV6-2 or TRBV6-3 and TRBJ1-2; 7 nucleotides agree with TRBD1. V trimming: 8 bases; J trimming: 6 bases; junction bases outside the gene matches: 9. CDR3 length: 13 amino acids. Germline CDR1 and CDR2: MNHEY and SVGEGT. CDR3 DNA sequence: TGTGCCAGCCGCCCGGACAGGCTCGATGGCTACACCTTC. Protein: CASRPDRLDGYTF.

The CDR3 protein is CASSPGHSRLEQFF. The CDR3 DNA follows: TGTGCCAGCAGCCCGGGACACAGCCGACTGGAGCAGTTCTTC. This chain links TRBV7-3 with TRBJ2-1; TRBD1 is a possible D gene (6 bases). The CDR3 runs to 14 residues. Trimming stripped 5 bases from V and 10 bases from J, with 18 bases between. The germline CDR1 and CDR2 sequences are SGHTA and FQGTGA.

The genes are TRBV24-1 and TRBJ1-1; D perhaps matches TRBD1 (5 bases). Trimming pared 4 bases from V and 12 bases from J, leaving 17 bases between. Germline V gene data show CDR1 as KGHDR and CDR2 as SFDVKD. The CDR3 totals 13 residues. The CDR3, as DNA: TGTGCCACCAGTGACCCCCCGGGGGGAGTTACTTTCTTT. Translated: CATSDPPGGVTFF.

The rearrangement uses TRBV10-1 and TRBJ2-1, with D tentatively TRBD2 (7 bases). The V gene's germline CDR1 is WNHNN and CDR2 SYGVQD (reference sequence). This CDR3 region has 20 residues. Trimming took off 6 bases at V and 4 bases at J, with 31 bases between the two ends. The CDR3 region is CASRGGKSRGTRRVYNEQFF. Written as DNA, the CDR3 is TGCGCCAGCAGGGGGGGGAAAAGCAGGGGAACCCGAAGGGTATACAATGAGCAGTTCTTC.

This chain links TRBV2 with TRBJ2-7; D remains unclear. V lost 5 bases, J lost 4 bases, and 9 bases lay in between. CDR1 and CDR2 from the germline V gene are SNHLY and FYNNEI. The CDR3 has 12 residues. Here the CDR3 reads CASSTFEYEQYF. The CDR3 DNA reads as TGTGCCAGCAGTACCTTTGAGTACGAGCAGTACTTC.

In nucleotides, the CDR3 is TGTGCCTGGAGTGGGACAGGGGGTAGGCTCACCTTC. Translated, it gives CAWSGTGGRLTF. This chain joins TRBV30 and TRBJ1-2; 10 bases are shared with TRBD1. J was trimmed by 13 bases and V by 1 base; bases with no gene match: 6. This CDR3 is 12 amino acids long. The germline V gene encodes CDR1 GTSNPN and CDR2 SVGIG (reference sequence).

The V gene is TRBV6-5, the J gene TRBJ1-5; D perhaps matches TRBD1 (6 bases). CDR3 length equals 15 residues. V dropped 5 bases and J dropped 0 bases, with 11 bases sitting between them. Germline values: CDR1 MNHEY, CDR2 SVGAGI. The CDR3 sequence: CASSPGRGSNQPQHF. The CDR3 nucleotides are TGTGCCAGCAGTCCCGGCAGGGGTAGCAATCAGCCCCAGCATTTT.

The V and J genes are TRBV3-1 (or the pseudogene TRBV3-2) and TRBJ2-4; tentative D call: TRBD1 (5 bases). The CDR3 is made up of 13 amino acids. Germline CDR1 LGHDT, CDR2 YNNKEL (reference sequence). Trimming took off 5 bases at V and 11 bases at J, with 16 bases between the two ends. The CDR3 loop is CASSSTIEGVQYF. CDR3 nucleotide sequence: TGTGCCAGCAGCTCGACCATCGAAGGGGTTCAGTACTTC.

This chain uses TRBV12-5 with TRBJ1-6; D gene ambiguous. Germline CDR1 reads LGHNT; CDR2 reads FRNRAP. CDR3 length: 15 residues. Trimming left V 4 bases short and J 1 base short, with 8 bases between. CDR3 residues: CASGSRASYNSPLHF. Written as DNA, the CDR3 is TGTGCTAGTGGTTCGAGGGCTTCCTATAATTCACCCCTCCACTTT.